This T cell receptor beta chain derives from a study of blood T cell repertoires in COVID-19. Participant ages covered about 18 to 89 years across 24 US areas. Libraries were prepared by immunoSEQ multiplex PCR; TCRdb keeps only in-frame clonotypes and omits some of them. This sample has approximately 220,000 clones; about four fifths occur once, and the top ten carry roughly 5%. CDR3 size: 13 residues. The V gene lost 4 bases and the J gene lost 8 bases, with 10 bases spanning the gap. Germline V gives CDR1 SGDLS, CDR2 YYNGEE. This chain connects TRBV9 to TRBJ1-6; the D gene is possibly TRBD1 (5 bases). This TCR was sampled from a woman in her 50s who had been exposed to COVID-19. Sample: PBMCs or T cells enriched from blood (not recorded which). The CDR3 reads CASSPLRDSPLHF. The CDR3 region has the DNA TGTGCCAGCAGCCCCCTCAGGGATTCACCCCTCCACTTT.